A single T cell receptor (beta chain) is shown here with its context. Its target is unknown. From germline, CDR1 is GTSNPN and CDR2 SVGIG (reference sequence). Trimming took 5 bases from V and 5 from J; bases not matched to a gene: 6. This CDR3 contains 14 residues. This sample stems from a study of T cell responses to AZD1222 COVID-19 vaccine. Study-wide results and limits: Spike-specific TCR breadth rose after two AZD1222 doses, and depth rose as well. The study sampled repertoires only after the peak T cell response. Spike-spanning, vaccine-associated CD4 TCRs were dominant at 160-218 and 743-854.

Profiling relied on immunoSEQ multiplex PCR, and the TCRdb table lists in-frame clones only, not all of them. Here the sample spans approximately 150,000 clones, 93% being singletons. The V gene is TRBV30, the J gene TRBJ2-5, with TRBD2 identical over 12 bases. This TCR was recovered from an adult who had recovered from COVID-19. Sequences were derived from peripheral blood, sampled after recovery from COVID-19. The CDR3 spells CAWGGLAGPETQYF. DNA for the CDR3: TGTGCCTGGGGTGGACTAGCGGGACCCGAGACCCAGTACTTC.